Below, 32 T cell receptor beta chains from the same sample are listed, as sequenced in a study of T cells after yellow fever vaccination. TCRdb re-derived calls from the 5' RACE reads in MiXCR, one entry per CDR3 protein. The sample shows some 320,000 distinct CDR3 sequences, around 8.6% of them seen only once. This sample comprised CD4+ T cells sorted from PBMCs, obtained 5 days after the yellow fever booster vaccination. These receptors were taken from a man younger than 30 who received the YFV17D yellow fever vaccine.

This clonotype was detected many times. The chain is built from TRBV12-3 or TRBV12-4 and TRBJ2-3; 7 bases are shared with TRBD2. The CDR3 is 14 residues long. V trimming: 3 bases; J trimming: 5 bases; junction bases outside the gene matches: 5. In nucleotides, the CDR3 is TGTGCCAGCAGTTTCGGGGGAGGGGAAGATACGCAGTATTTT. Protein: CASSFGGGEDTQYF.

This clonotype was counted between two and nine times. The chain couples TRBV3-1 to TRBJ1-6; D may be TRBD1 (5 bases). CDR1 and CDR2 from the germline V gene are LGHDT and YNNKEL (reference sequence). Deletions cut 4 bases from V and 7 bases from J, with 20 bases between. The CDR3 has 17 amino acids. For the CDR3, the DNA is TGTGCCAGCAGCCCCGTCCGGGGGACGACCTTCAATTCACCCCTCCACTTT. It codes for CASSPVRGTTFNSPLHF. The full variable domain, with the rest looked up from reference TRBV3-1 and TRBJ1-6, is DTAVSQTPKYLVTQMGNDKSIKCEQNLGHDTMYWYKQDSKKFLKIMFSYNNKELIINETVPNRFSPKSPDKAHLNLHINSLELGDSAVYFCASSPVRGTTFNSPLHFGNGTRLTVT.

This clonotype was found a few times. V and J are TRBV5-4 and TRBJ2-3; the D gene is possibly TRBD1 (6 bases). The germline gives CDR1 SGHNT, CDR2 YYREEE (reference sequence). Trimming took 4 bases from V and 0 from J, leaving 12 bases between them. The CDR3 loop spans 15 amino acids. The CDR3 here is CASSPAGQSTDTQYF. The CDR3 DNA follows: TGTGCCAGCAGCCCGGCCGGACAGAGCACAGATACGCAGTATTTT.

This clonotype was detected only a few times. V gene TRBV5-1 combines with J gene TRBJ1-1, with 10 bases identical to TRBD1. In germline, CDR1 is SGHRS, CDR2 YFSETQ. Trimming removed 5 bases from V and 0 bases from J; junction bases left unmatched: 7. The CDR3 length is 16 residues. The CDR3 sequence: CASRRGQGGLNTEAFF. The CDR3 DNA follows: TGCGCCAGCAGACGCGGACAGGGGGGTTTGAACACTGAAGCTTTCTTT.

This clonotype was picked up many times. The CDR3 sequence is CASSLRPRETQYF. DNA of the CDR3: TGTGCCAGCAGCTTAAGGCCCCGGGAGACCCAGTACTTC. V gene TRBV7-9 combines with J gene TRBJ2-5, with D hard to call. This CDR3 contains 13 residues. V lost 2 bases, J lost 5 bases, and 9 bases lay in between. Germline CDR1 SEHNR, CDR2 FQNEAQ (reference sequence).

This clonotype was counted ten times or more. CDR3 DNA sequence: TGTGCCAGCAGCTTGCAGGGGGCGGTTGAAAAACTGTTTTTT. This sequence encodes CASSLQGAVEKLFF. The chain joins TRBV5-4 to TRBJ1-4, with 8 bases that match TRBD1. Germline CDR1 SGHNT, CDR2 YYREEE (reference sequence). This CDR3 has 14 amino acids. V was pared by 1 base and J by 7 bases, with 3 bases of the junction left unmatched. The whole variable domain, filled in from reference TRBV5-4 and TRBJ1-4, reads ETGVTQSPTHLIKTRGQQVTLRCSSQSGHNTVSWYQQALGQGPQFIFQYYREEENGRGNFPPRFSGLQFPNYSSELNVNALELDDSALYLCASSLQGAVEKLFFGSGTQLSVL.

The CDR3 region is CASSLFGRSGDTF. The CDR3 DNA is TGTGCCAGCAGCTTATTCGGCAGGTCCGGGGACACCTTC. This chain uses TRBV7-9 with TRBJ1-2; D gene unclear. This CDR3 is 13 amino acids long. Trimming took 2 bases from V and 12 from J, leaving 16 bases between them. The V gene's germline CDR1 is SEHNR and CDR2 FQNEAQ (reference sequence).

The chain recombines TRBV10-3 with TRBJ2-5; perhaps TRBD2 as D (5 bases). CDR1 and CDR2 (germline): ENHRY, SYGVKD. This CDR3 region has 13 residues. The ends were cut back, 7 bases at V and 1 base at J, with 10 bases in the middle. CDR3 region: CAIKREPQETQYF. In nucleotides, the CDR3 is TGTGCCATCAAGAGGGAACCCCAAGAGACCCAGTACTTC.

This chain joins TRBV7-2 and TRBJ1-1; D might be TRBD1 (5 bases). The CDR3 has 16 residues. Germline CDR1 and CDR2: SGHTA and FQGNSA. V shed 4 bases and J shed 1 base, with 16 bases lying between them. The CDR3 nucleotides read TGTGCCAGCAGCTGGGGCGCAGGGCGTTCGAACACTGAAGCTTTCTTT. It is translated as CASSWGAGRSNTEAFF.

The chain recombines TRBV4-1 with TRBJ2-3, with 9 bases identical to TRBD1. CDR3 size: 16 residues. V lost 4 bases and J lost 9; bases outside the gene matches: 14. CDR1 MGHRA and CDR2 YSYEKL come from the germline V gene. The CDR3 protein is CASSLPTRDRGWTQYF. In nucleotides, the CDR3 is TGCGCCAGCAGCCTTCCCACCAGAGACAGGGGGTGGACGCAGTATTTT.

The J gene is TRBJ2-1, the V gene TRBV20-1; 7 bases are a match to TRBD2. Germline CDR1 and CDR2: DFQATT and SNEGSKA (reference sequence). The CDR3 has 14 residues. V was clipped by 4 bases and J by 9 bases; unmatched bases: 12. In DNA, the CDR3 is TGCAGTGCTACGGGAGGCTTTCCGGGCAGTGAGCAGTTCTTC. Translating it yields CSATGGFPGSEQFF.

This clonotype was detected a few times. The J gene is TRBJ1-6, the V gene TRBV28, with 9 bases identical to TRBD1. The CDR3 loop spans 14 amino acids. V lost 6 bases, J lost 11 bases, and 8 bases stayed unmatched. Germline V lookup: CDR1 MDHEN, CDR2 SYDVKM. The CDR3 reads CASRPGQGRTPLHF. The CDR3 DNA reads TGTGCCAGCAGACCAGGACAGGGGAGGACACCCCTCCACTTT. Drawing the rest from reference TRBV28 and TRBJ1-6, the complete variable domain is DVKVTQSSRYLVKRTGEKVFLECVQDMDHENMFWYRQDPGLGLRLIYFSYDVKMKEKGDIPEGYSVSREKKERFSLILESASTNQTSMYLCASRPGQGRTPLHFGNGTRLTVT.

This clonotype was seen many times. The chain joins TRBV12-3 or TRBV12-4 to TRBJ1-2; 7 nucleotides agree with TRBD1. V dropped 6 bases and J dropped 2; count of bases not matched to a gene: 3. There are 13 residues in the CDR3. CDR3 sequence (DNA): TGTGCCAGCAGCGTCAGGGGGAACTATGGCTACACCTTC. It translates to CASSVRGNYGYTF.

This clonotype showed up just a few times. The chain employs TRBV29-1 and TRBJ2-5; 8 bases are shared with TRBD2. V dropped 4 bases and J dropped 4; count of bases not matched to a gene: 8. Per the germline V gene, CDR1 is SQVTM and CDR2 is ANQGSEA. CDR3 length: 14 residues. CDR3 sequence reads: CSVVYGGGRETQYF. Written as DNA, the CDR3 is TGCAGCGTTGTTTACGGGGGGGGGCGAGAGACCCAGTACTTC.

V and J are TRBV10-2 and TRBJ2-2; TRBD2 matches at 10 bases. The CDR3 contains 15 residues. V lost 8 bases to trimming and J lost 4 bases; unmatched junction nucleotides: 7. Germline CDR1 and CDR2: WSHSY and SAAADI. DNA of the CDR3: TGCGCCAGCCGCTGGACTAGCGGCAGCACCGGGGAGCTGTTTTTT. Translation gives CASRWTSGSTGELFF.

This clonotype was picked up a small number of times. The chain carries TRBV11-2 and TRBJ2-3; D call uncertain. Germline lookup yields CDR1 SGHAT and CDR2 FQNNGV. The germline V and J ends were trimmed by 2 bases and 0 bases, with 9 bases remaining between them. The CDR3 contains 15 residues. The chain's CDR3 is CASSLNPASTDTQYF. DNA of the CDR3: TGTGCCAGCAGCTTAAATCCAGCTAGCACAGATACGCAGTATTTT. The variable domain in full, with the rest retrieved from reference TRBV11-2 and TRBJ2-3, is EAGVAQSPRYKIIEKRQSVAFWCNPISGHATLYWYQQILGQGPKLLIQFQNNGVVDDSQLPKDRFSAERLKGVDSTLKIQPAKLEDSAVYLCASSLNPASTDTQYFGPGTRLTVL.

This clonotype has at least ten counts. The genes are TRBV7-2 and TRBJ1-5; D is undetermined. The V end lost 5 bases, the J end lost 2 bases, and 13 bases lay between the germline ends. The CDR3 totals 15 residues. Germline V gene data show CDR1 as SGHTA and CDR2 as FQGNSA. The CDR3 DNA reads TGTGCCAGCAGCCCCCAGCTAGCGCGCAATCAGCCCCAGCATTTT. It encodes CASSPQLARNQPQHF.

The rearrangement links TRBV6-2 or TRBV6-3 to TRBJ1-5; a possible D gene is TRBD1 (5 bases). With 6 bases removed from V and 3 bases from J, the gap between germline ends came to 9 bases. CDR1 MNHEY and CDR2 SVGEGT come from the germline V gene. This CDR3 comprises 13 residues. The DNA for the CDR3 is TGTGCCAGCAGAAGACAGATCAATCAGCCCCAGCATTTT. Its protein product is CASRRQINQPQHF.

The J gene is TRBJ1-4, the V gene TRBV6-2 or TRBV6-3, with D possibly TRBD1 on 6 matching bases. Germline V gene sequence: CDR1 MNHEY, CDR2 SVGEGT. The CDR3 totals 13 residues. V lost 2 bases, J lost 10 bases, and 11 bases lay in between. CDR3 nucleotides: TGTGCCAGCAGTTACCCGCAAGGGGGAAAACTGTTTTTT. It translates to CASSYPQGGKLFF.

This clonotype was counted a few times. The chain couples TRBV7-2 to TRBJ1-1; perhaps TRBD1 as D (5 bases). CDR3 length equals 14 residues. Germline V gene lookup returns CDR1 SGHTA and CDR2 FQGNSA. V gave up 1 base and J gave up 3 bases, with 9 bases separating them. The CDR3, as DNA: TGTGCCAGCAGCTTAGTGGGGCTTGACACTGAAGCTTTCTTT. Translating it yields CASSLVGLDTEAFF.

This clonotype occurred many times. The gene calls are TRBV5-1 and TRBJ1-6; tentatively, D is TRBD1 (6 bases). Germline CDR1 reads SGHRS; CDR2 reads YFSETQ. This CDR3 region has 15 residues. Trimming shortened V by 1 base and J by 8 bases, and 13 bases separated the two germline ends. The CDR3 loop reads CASSLKGGRDSPLHF. Written as DNA, the CDR3 is TGCGCCAGCAGCTTGAAGGGGGGTCGGGATTCACCCCTCCACTTT.

The table lists this clonotype with a few counts. The CDR3 DNA sequence: TGTGCCTGGAATAGCGGCACATACGAGCAGTACTTC. This gives the protein CAWNSGTYEQYF. The chain carries TRBV30 and TRBJ2-7, with D perhaps TRBD2 (6 bases). The CDR3 sequence is 12 residues long. Trimming took 4 bases from V and 4 from J, leaving 11 bases between them. CDR1 and CDR2 (germline): GTSNPN, SVGIG (reference sequence).

V and J are TRBV25-1 and TRBJ2-3; D call uncertain. The CDR3 totals 14 residues. CDR1 is MGHDK, CDR2 SYGVNS, per germline. Trimming took off 4 bases at V and 0 bases at J, with 8 bases between the two ends. CDR3 in DNA: TGTGCCAGCAGTGGCGCACTTAGCACAGATACGCAGTATTTT. It translates to CASSGALSTDTQYF.

The chain is built from TRBV5-1 and TRBJ2-2, with 11 bases lining up with TRBD2. In germline, CDR1 is SGHRS, CDR2 YFSETQ. J gave up 4 bases and V 0 bases, and 5 bases lay outside the gene matches. The CDR3 sequence is 17 residues long. The CDR3 is CASSLAGTSGGTGELFF. In nucleotides, the CDR3 is TGCGCCAGCAGCTTGGCCGGGACTAGCGGCGGCACCGGGGAGCTGTTTTTT.

The rearrangement joins TRBV5-1 to TRBJ1-1; D is possibly TRBD1 (5 bases). The CDR3 has 15 residues. Germline V gene sequence: CDR1 SGHRS, CDR2 YFSETQ. Trimming removed 1 base from V and 1 base from J, with 11 bases in between. The CDR3 coding sequence is TGCGCCAGCAGCTTGATAAGGGGAGGGAACACTGAAGCTTTCTTT. It translates to CASSLIRGGNTEAFF.

This clonotype was observed a handful of times. This rearrangement joins TRBV18 to TRBJ2-2; a weak D match, TRBD1 (6 bases). The ends were cut back, 4 bases at V and 4 bases at J, with 10 bases in the middle. The CDR3 loop spans 14 amino acids. Germline CDR1 and CDR2: KGHSH and LQKENI. The CDR3 sequence: CASSRGQFTGELFF. The CDR3, as DNA: TGTGCCAGCTCACGTGGACAGTTCACCGGGGAGCTGTTTTTT. Combining the CDR3 with reference TRBV18 and TRBJ2-2 gives the whole variable domain NAGVMQNPRHLVRRRGQEARLRCSPMKGHSHVYWYRQLPEEGLKFMVYLQKENIIDESGMPKERFSAEFPKEGPSILRIQQVVRGDSAAYFCASSRGQFTGELFFGEGSRLTVL.

This clonotype was counted between two and nine times. The CDR3 reads CASGKGGPISNQPQHF. The DNA of the CDR3 is TGTGCCAGCGGAAAGGGGGGGCCTATTAGCAATCAGCCCCAGCATTTT. The chain recombines TRBV6-5 with TRBJ1-5; a weak D match, TRBD1 (6 bases). Germline lookup yields CDR1 MNHEY and CDR2 SVGAGI. The CDR3 sequence is 16 residues long. V was clipped by 8 bases and J by 0 bases, with 17 bases between them.

This clonotype appeared a few times. V gene TRBV19 combines with J gene TRBJ1-6, with TRBD1 as a possible D gene (5 bases). The CDR3 is 13 amino acids. V lost 5 bases, J lost 10 bases, and 12 bases lay in between. In germline, CDR1 is LNHDA, CDR2 SQIVND (reference sequence). The DNA of the CDR3 is TGTGCCAGTAGTCTCCAGACAGACTCACCCCTCCACTTT. This encodes CASSLQTDSPLHF. Looking up the rest from reference TRBV19 and TRBJ1-6 gives the full variable domain: DGGITQSPKYLFRKEGQNVTLSCEQNLNHDAMYWYRQDPGQGLRLIYYSQIVNDFQKGDIAEGYSVSREKKESFPLTVTSAQKNPTAFYLCASSLQTDSPLHFGNGTRLTVT.

This clonotype was found many times. The chain carries TRBV25-1 and TRBJ2-1, with unresolved D. The V and J ends lost 6 bases and 10 bases respectively, with 16 bases between them. CDR3 length: 13 residues. CDR1 and CDR2 from the germline V gene are MGHDK and SYGVNS. This CDR3 reads CASSRARSWEQFF. In DNA form, the CDR3 reads TGTGCCAGCAGCCGGGCCAGGAGTTGGGAGCAGTTCTTC. Combining the CDR3 with reference TRBV25-1 and TRBJ2-1 gives the whole variable domain EADIYQTPRYLVIGTGKKITLECSQTMGHDKMYWYQQDPGMELHLIHYSYGVNSTEKGDLSSESTVSRIRTEHFPLTLESARPSHTSQYLCASSRARSWEQFFGPGTRLTVL.

This clonotype was counted a few times. The gene calls are TRBV15 and TRBJ1-5, with 9 bases that match TRBD1. The CDR3 extends over 16 amino acids. Germline V gives CDR1 LNHNV, CDR2 YYDKDF (reference sequence). Trimming cost V 2 bases and J 2 bases; bases outside gene matches: 4. DNA of the CDR3: TGTGCCACCAGCAGACCCAGACAGGGGGGCAATCAGCCCCAGCATTTT. Translated, it gives CATSRPRQGGNQPQHF. Full variable domain (rest looked up from reference TRBV15 and TRBJ1-5): DAMVIQNPRYQVTQFGKPVTLSCSQTLNHNVMYWYQQKSSQAPKLLFHYYDKDFNNEADTPDNFQSRRPNTSFCFLDIRSPGLGDTAMYLCATSRPRQGGNQPQHFGDGTRLSIL.

The gene calls are TRBV11-3 and TRBJ2-3; 10 bases align to TRBD1. V lost 5 bases, J lost 1 base, and 12 bases stayed unmatched. Germline V gene sequence: CDR1 SGHNT, CDR2 YENEEA. CDR3 length equals 18 residues. The CDR3 DNA is TGTGCCAGCAGCCCCGGGACAGGGGTCCATACCGGCACAGATACGCAGTATTTT. Translating gives CASSPGTGVHTGTDTQYF. The full variable domain, in which reference TRBV11-3 and TRBJ2-3 provide the parts outside the CDR3, is EAGVVQSPRYKIIEKKQPVAFWCNPISGHNTLYWYLQNLGQGPELLIRYENEEAVDDSQLPKDRFSAERLKGVDSTLKIQPAELGDSAVYLCASSPGTGVHTGTDTQYFGPGTRLTVL.

This clonotype was observed a handful of times. The DNA for the CDR3 is TGTGCCAGCAGCGGCCTACAGGGGGGTTCCTACAATGAGCAGTTCTTC. It specifies CASSGLQGGSYNEQFF. The chain employs TRBV2 and TRBJ2-1, with TRBD1 identical over 8 bases. CDR3 size: 16 residues. Germline assignment: CDR1 SNHLY and CDR2 FYNNEI. The V and J ends lost 6 bases and 1 base, in that order; junction bases with no gene match: 8.